These 25 T cell receptor beta chains were sequenced from one sample in a study of cytomegalovirus exposure and HLA in healthy donors. In the PCR, 60 Vbeta and 13 Jbeta primers were used. Assay: immunoSEQ multiplex PCR; the TCRdb copy retains only in-frame clones and omits some. Of tens of thousands of clones listed, 35% to 50% are singletons. The sequencing sample was made of PBMCs. The origin of the receptors is a woman between 50 and 59 years old in good health and CMV-seronegative.

This clone was counted a few times. The chain is built from TRBV27 and TRBJ1-5; the match to TRBD1 covers 7 bases. The length of the CDR3 is 14 residues. The ends lost 5 bases at V and 3 bases at J; junction bases unmatched: 4. Germline V gene sequence: CDR1 MNHEY, CDR2 SMNVEV (reference sequence). The CDR3 DNA reads as TGTGCCAGCAGTCGGACAGGCTTCAATCAGCCCCAGCATTTT. Translating gives CASSRTGFNQPQHF.

The CDR3: CASSPPAYGKGEGTQYF. CDR3 sequence (DNA): TGTGCCAGCAGTCCCCCTGCCTACGGAAAAGGGGAAGGTACGCAGTATTTT. The chain has TRBV28 and TRBJ2-3; a weak D match, TRBD1 (5 bases). The V gene's germline CDR1 is MDHEN and CDR2 SYDVKM. The CDR3 loop spans 17 amino acids. Trimming removed 5 bases at V and 8 bases at J, with 26 bases between.

The genes are TRBV18 and TRBJ2-5; D is ambiguous. The CDR3 consists of 14 residues. Germline V gives CDR1 KGHSH, CDR2 LQKENI. Trimming took 1 base from V and 1 from J, leaving 7 bases between them. The CDR3 bases are TGTGCCAGCTCACCACTCATCAGCCAAGAGACCCAGTACTTC. This translates into CASSPLISQETQYF.

This clone occurred a few times. The chain employs TRBV2 and TRBJ2-4, with 9 nucleotides matching TRBD2. The CDR3 contains 15 residues. The junction had 17 bases not matched to a gene; V was cut back by 11 bases and J by 9 bases. Germline assignment: CDR1 SNHLY and CDR2 FYNNEI. CDR3 residues: CAGGTSPKGGGIQYF. CDR3 nucleotides: TGTGCCGGGGGGACTAGCCCCAAGGGCGGGGGCATTCAGTACTTC.

The chain uses TRBV19 and TRBJ2-7; D gene uncertain. Between the trimmed V and J ends, which lost 1 base and 0 bases, there was a span of 13 bases. The CDR3 sequence is 16 residues long. Germline-derived CDR1 and CDR2 are LNHDA and SQIVND (reference sequence). This CDR3 reads CASSIVVRLLSYEQYF. The CDR3 DNA reads TGTGCCAGTAGTATAGTGGTGCGGCTCCTCTCCTACGAGCAGTACTTC.

This clone appeared a few times. This sequence joins TRBV7-9 and TRBJ2-7; the D gene is possibly TRBD1 (6 bases). Germline lookup yields CDR1 SEHNR and CDR2 FQNEAQ (reference sequence). The CDR3 length is 11 residues. Deletions cut 6 bases from V and 3 bases from J, with 6 bases between. In DNA, the CDR3 is TGTGCCAGCAGGGACAGCTACGAGCAGTACTTC. Its protein product is CASRDSYEQYF. The full variable domain, in which reference TRBV7-9 and TRBJ2-7 provide the parts outside the CDR3, is DTGVSQNPRHKITKRGQNVTFRCDPISEHNRLYWYRQTLGQGPEFLTYFQNEAQLEKSRLLSDRFSAERPKGSFSTLEIQRTEQGDSAMYLCASRDSYEQYFGPGTRLTVT.

Note on this clone: One end of the junction does not line up with germline, which may come from a read error. The chain joins TRBV15 to TRBJ2-7; D might be TRBD2 (7 bases). From germline, CDR1 is LNHNV and CDR2 YYDKDF (reference sequence). This CDR3 has 13 amino acids. For the CDR3, the DNA is TGTACCACCAGCAGAGAAGGGGGGGGGATTCAGTACTTC. It is translated as CTTSREGGGIQYF.

There are a few counts of this clone. The rearrangement uses TRBV27 and TRBJ2-7, with TRBD1 matching 7 bases. The trim removed 4 bases at V and 3 bases at J, leaving 6 bases unmatched. Germline assignment: CDR1 MNHEY and CDR2 SMNVEV (reference sequence). The CDR3 covers 14 residues. The DNA for the CDR3 is TGTGCCAGCAGTTCCCGACAGGGAAACTACGAGCAGTACTTC. Its protein is CASSSRQGNYEQYF.

CDR3 coding DNA: TGTGCCAGCAGTCCCCCCCTTTTCAGAGCGGGGGCGTACAATGAGCAGTTCTTC. Residues: CASSPPLFRAGAYNEQFF. V is TRBV27 and J is TRBJ2-1, with 8 nucleotides matching TRBD2. There are 18 residues in the CDR3. The ends lost 5 bases at V and 4 bases at J; junction bases unmatched: 16. The germline V gene encodes CDR1 MNHEY and CDR2 SMNVEV (reference sequence).

The chain links TRBV25-1 to TRBJ2-1; the D is unclear. The CDR3 loop spans 16 amino acids. The V and J ends lost 3 bases and 0 bases respectively, with 12 bases between them. The germline CDR1 and CDR2 sequences are MGHDK and SYGVNS. Here the CDR3 DNA reads TGTGCCAGCAGTGAGAGACGCCACAGCTCCTACAATGAGCAGTTCTTC. It encodes CASSERRHSSYNEQFF.

The chain recombines TRBV7-9 with TRBJ2-1, with TRBD1 identical over 7 bases. The ends lost 5 bases at V and 6 bases at J; junction bases unmatched: 10. CDR3 size: 15 residues. From germline, CDR1 is SEHNR and CDR2 FQNEAQ (reference sequence). The DNA of the CDR3 is TGTGCCAGCAGCCCCCGACAGGGATGGGGCAATGAGCAGTTCTTC. Translating it yields CASSPRQGWGNEQFF. Supplemented by reference TRBV7-9 and TRBJ2-1, the full variable domain reads DTGVSQNPRHKITKRGQNVTFRCDPISEHNRLYWYRQTLGQGPEFLTYFQNEAQLEKSRLLSDRFSAERPKGSFSTLEIQRTEQGDSAMYLCASSPRQGWGNEQFFGPGTRLTVL.

The table lists this clone with a few counts. The chain has TRBV5-1 and TRBJ2-1, with a tentative D call TRBD2 (5 bases). Deletions cut 4 bases from V and 3 bases from J, with 14 bases between. From germline, CDR1 is SGHRS and CDR2 YFSETQ. The CDR3 has 15 amino acids. In nucleotides, the CDR3 is TGCGCCAGCAGCCTGCCCGGACTCTTCTACAATGAGCAGTTCTTC. This gives the protein CASSLPGLFYNEQFF.

The chain uses TRBV15 and TRBJ2-2; perhaps TRBD2 as D (7 bases). Germline lookup yields CDR1 LNHNV and CDR2 YYDKDF (reference sequence). The CDR3 contains 14 residues. Trimming took 1 base from V and 6 from J, leaving 9 bases between them. The CDR3 bases are TGTGCCACCAGCAGAGGAGGGGGGGCCGGGGAGCTGTTTTTT. It codes for CATSRGGGAGELFF. The variable domain in full, with the rest retrieved from reference TRBV15 and TRBJ2-2, is DAMVIQNPRYQVTQFGKPVTLSCSQTLNHNVMYWYQQKSSQAPKLLFHYYDKDFNNEADTPDNFQSRRPNTSFCFLDIRSPGLGDTAMYLCATSRGGGAGELFFGEGSRLTVL.

The chain uses TRBV7-3 and TRBJ2-1; D possibly corresponds to TRBD2 (6 bases). The germline gives CDR1 SGHTA, CDR2 FQGTGA. The CDR3 sequence is 13 residues long. Deletions cut 6 bases from V and 10 bases from J, with 16 bases between. For the CDR3, the DNA is TGTGCCAGCAGTTTGGACTGGGCGGGAGAGCAGTTCTTC. Residues: CASSLDWAGEQFF.

This chain uses TRBV27 with TRBJ2-5; TRBD2 matches 7 bases. The J segment lost 1 base and the V segment lost 4 bases, leaving 6 bases of the junction unmatched. The CDR3 consists of 15 residues. The V gene's germline CDR1 is MNHEY and CDR2 SMNVEV (reference sequence). CDR3 sequence reads: CASSSRAGFQETQYF. The CDR3 nucleotides read TGTGCCAGCAGTTCACGAGCGGGGTTCCAAGAGACCCAGTACTTC.

The V gene is TRBV7-6, the J gene TRBJ1-3; D unclear. V gave up 1 base and J gave up 4 bases, with 8 bases separating them. Germline V gene sequence: CDR1 SGHVS, CDR2 FNYEAQ. CDR3 length: 14 residues. The CDR3 bases are TGTGCCAGCAGCTTAGGCGGCCGCGGAAACACCATATATTTT. Its translation is CASSLGGRGNTIYF.

This clone was found a few times. The V call is TRBV18, the J call TRBJ2-3, with a tentative D call TRBD2 (5 bases). Germline-derived CDR1 and CDR2 are KGHSH and LQKENI. The germline V and J ends were trimmed by 1 base and 1 base, with 12 bases remaining between them. The CDR3 is 16 amino acids. DNA of the CDR3: TGTGCCAGCTCACCACGGTCAGCGGAGGGCACAGATACGCAGTATTTT. Protein product: CASSPRSAEGTDTQYF.

V is TRBV7-6 and J is TRBJ1-1, with D uncertain. V was cut by 1 base and J by 0 bases, with 9 bases left in between. This CDR3 is 15 amino acids long. Germline lookup yields CDR1 SGHVS and CDR2 FNYEAQ. CDR3 sequence (DNA): TGTGCCAGCAGCTTAGGGTACGGGGTGAACACTGAAGCTTTCTTT. Amino acid sequence: CASSLGYGVNTEAFF. Full variable domain (rest looked up from reference TRBV7-6 and TRBJ1-1): GAGVSQSPRYKVTKRGQDVALRCDPISGHVSLYWYRQALGQGPEFLTYFNYEAQQDKSGLPNDRFSAERPEGSISTLTIQRTEQRDSAMYRCASSLGYGVNTEAFFGQGTRLTVV.

This chain uses TRBV28 with TRBJ2-5; perhaps TRBD1 as D (6 bases). The germline V and J ends were trimmed by 5 bases and 1 base, with 11 bases remaining between them. Per the germline V gene, CDR1 is MDHEN and CDR2 is SYDVKM. The CDR3 has 14 amino acids. The CDR3 reads CASSPGAIQETQYF. The CDR3 region has the DNA TGTGCCAGCAGTCCAGGGGCAATCCAAGAGACCCAGTACTTC.

CDR3 sequence reads: CASSVPRGAGGYTF. DNA for the CDR3: TGTGCCAGCAGTGTCCCACGGGGGGCGGGAGGCTACACCTTC. The gene calls are TRBV28 and TRBJ1-2, with D possibly TRBD1 on 6 matching bases. V dropped 5 bases and J dropped 8 bases, with 18 bases sitting between them. The CDR3 consists of 14 residues. Germline V gene data show CDR1 as MDHEN and CDR2 as SYDVKM.

The gene calls are TRBV6-5 and TRBJ2-5; tentative D call: TRBD2 (5 bases). The CDR3 is 15 residues long. V lost 1 base and J 3 bases, leaving 12 bases between the germline ends. Germline V lookup: CDR1 MNHEY, CDR2 SVGAGI. Here the CDR3 reads CASSYFSGIEETQYF. The CDR3 bases are TGTGCCAGCAGTTACTTTTCGGGGATTGAAGAGACCCAGTACTTC.

This clone was seen only a few times. The chain recombines TRBV2 with TRBJ2-7; perhaps TRBD2 as D (7 bases). There are 14 residues in the CDR3. Trimming stripped 6 bases from V and 3 bases from J, with 15 bases between. CDR1 is SNHLY and CDR2 is FYNNEI in the germline V gene. Here the CDR3 DNA reads TGTGCCAGCAGAGGGGGAGGGGGGTTCTACGAGCAGTACTTC. Residues: CASRGGGGFYEQYF.

The chain has TRBV2 and TRBJ2-7, with D perhaps TRBD1 (6 bases). The CDR3 contains 14 residues. Trimming left V 7 bases short and J 1 base short, with 14 bases between. Germline V gives CDR1 SNHLY, CDR2 FYNNEI. CDR3 DNA sequence: TGTGCCAGCACGGACAGCGAGGGGTCCTACGAGCAGTACTTC. Translating it yields CASTDSEGSYEQYF.

This clone was counted once. The chain employs TRBV5-1 and TRBJ2-5; TRBD2 matches 9 bases. The length of the CDR3 is 17 residues. Germline loops: CDR1 SGHRS, CDR2 YFSETQ. Germline trimming cut 0 bases from V and 5 bases from J; bases unmatched to any gene: 11. The DNA of the CDR3 is TGCGCCAGCAGCTTGGCCGGTTTTAGCGGGGGCGCGGAGACCCAGTACTTC. The encoded protein is CASSLAGFSGGAETQYF.

The chain is built from TRBV7-9 and TRBJ2-7; D may be TRBD2 (5 bases). V was pared by 1 base and J by 7 bases, with 14 bases between. This CDR3 has 14 amino acids. CDR1 and CDR2 from the germline V gene are SEHNR and FQNEAQ (reference sequence). The DNA of the CDR3 is TGTGCCAGCAGCTTAGAGGGCAGAGCGGAAGAGCAGTACTTC. Translating gives CASSLEGRAEEQYF.